Sequencing of this T cell receptor (beta chain) was carried out in a study of blood T cells in healthy people across ages. Overall study context: Template switching captured about one barcoded beta molecule per two T cells.

CDR3 length: 16 amino acids. Trimming shortened V by 1 base and J by 6 bases, and 19 bases separated the two germline ends. Germline V gene lookup returns CDR1 DFQATT and CDR2 SNEGSKA (reference sequence). Sample-barcoded 5' priming and a J-beta primer mix drove a second PCR of 7 to 11 cycles. MiXCR, applied by TCRdb to the 5' RACE reads, yields one record per CDR3 protein. This sample carries some 1.5 million distinct CDR3 sequences, roughly 30% of them seen once, and the ten largest clones take over 7%. This clonotype was found a few times. The chain is built from TRBV20-1 and TRBJ2-1, with D tentatively TRBD2 (5 bases). The sequencing input was blood. The origin of this receptor is a woman in her 30s in good health. CDR3 nucleotides: TGCAGTGCTAGAGGCGGGTCCGTTGTAGCGTTCAATGAGCAGTTCTTC. Translated, it gives CSARGGSVVAFNEQFF.